This record looks at one T cell receptor (beta chain) sequence and its context. The data originate from a study of blood T cell repertoires in COVID-19. Study-wide context: Both acute and convalescent COVID-19 samples were obtained from the United States, Italy and Spain.

V was shortened by 2 bases and J by 8 bases, with 15 bases between the two germline ends. Germline V gene data show CDR1 as LNHNV and CDR2 as YYDKDF (reference sequence). The CDR3 spans 14 residues. Original analysis: Scientists estimated how many nucleated cells there were by amplifying reference gene primers. Assay: immunoSEQ multiplex PCR; the TCRdb copy retains only in-frame clones and omits some. V, J and clone size are taken as reported in that table, and D and trimming were inferred from the DNA itself. Here the sample spans around 330,000 clones, approximately 88% being singletons. The source is a woman aged 50 to 60 with active or convalescent COVID-19. The rearrangement links TRBV15 to TRBJ1-2; D may be TRBD1 (6 bases). The sample consisted of peripheral blood. CDR3 sequence: CATSRPGQTDGYTF. The CDR3 DNA follows: TGTGCCACCAGCAGACCGGGACAAACCGACGGCTACACCTTC. The full variable domain, completed using reference TRBV15 and TRBJ1-2, is DAMVIQNPRYQVTQFGKPVTLSCSQTLNHNVMYWYQQKSSQAPKLLFHYYDKDFNNEADTPDNFQSRRPNTSFCFLDIRSPGLGDTAMYLCATSRPGQTDGYTFGSGTRLTVV.